This T cell receptor beta chain was captured in a study of OX40 agonist ivuxolimab in advanced cancers. The CDR3 extends over 14 amino acids. In germline, CDR1 is MNHEY, CDR2 SMNVEV (reference sequence). Trimming removed 1 base at V and 1 base at J, with 7 bases between. Sequencing used immunoSEQ multiplex PCR; TCRdb keeps in-frame clones, though not all of them. The table includes about 82,000 clones, 80% to 90% detected once. Sequenced here: CD4+ or CD8+ T cells sorted from blood, sampled in a trial of the OX40 agonist ivuxolimab. The rearrangement joins TRBV27 to TRBJ1-1, with D unresolved. The sequence was obtained from an adult with an advanced solid tumor such as melanoma, head and neck, liver or kidney cancer. The CDR3 nucleotides read TGTGCCAGCAGTTTATTCCGGGCGAACACTGAAGCTTTCTTT. Protein: CASSLFRANTEAFF.